This record looks at one T cell receptor (beta chain) sequence and its context. The sample originates from a study of Ad26.COV2.S vaccination and SARS-CoV-2 variants. The CDR3 is made up of 12 amino acids. Trimming removed 7 bases from V and 6 bases from J; junction bases left unmatched: 0. Germline V gene lookup returns CDR1 PRHDT and CDR2 FYEKMQ (reference sequence). Method: immunoSEQ multiplex PCR; TCRdb's copy keeps in-frame clones and lacks some. Of around 450,000 clones listed, roughly 87% are singletons. Treatment here: 19 received Ad26.COV2.S at low or high dose, single or two shots; about 5 received placebo; per-sample allocation not given. Following the first vaccine or placebo injection, samples were taken on day 63. A Boston adult aged 18-55 years was the donor.

The chain joins TRBV13 to TRBJ1-6, with 7 nucleotides matching TRBD1. Material: peripheral blood, obtained in a trial of Ad26.COV2.S vaccine versus placebo. The TCR was taken from a person aged 18-60 years who received the Ad26.COV2.S COVID-19 vaccine or a placebo. CDR3 protein: CASNRGNSPLHF. CDR3 bases: TGTGCCAGCAACAGGGGTAATTCACCCCTCCACTTT.